This T cell receptor beta chain comes out of a study of blood T cell repertoires in COVID-19. Only in-frame clones appear in the TCRdb table, and some are missing; sequencing was by immunoSEQ multiplex PCR. This table has some 110,000 clones, less than 80% appearing once. Sequencing was done on a sample of peripheral blood. The source is a man aged 45 to 65 with acute or convalescent COVID-19.

CDR3 residues: CASSTREDEQYF. The CDR3, as DNA: TGTGCCAGCAGTACCCGAGAGGACGAGCAGTACTTC. The chain combines TRBV28 with TRBJ2-7; D gene unclear. CDR1 is MDHEN, CDR2 SYDVKM, per germline. V was clipped by 5 bases and J by 5 bases, with 10 bases between them. The CDR3 is 12 amino acids.